The T cell receptor (beta chain) described here comes from a study of blood T cell repertoires in COVID-19. The overall study: There were acute and convalescent COVID-19 samples, and they came from the United States, Italy and Spain. Sources were T cells, B-cell-depleted T cells, or PBMCs; the material itself was cDNA or gDNA.

This clone has more than one count but fewer than ten. Per the original data handling: Nucleated cell counts were estimated from reference gene primer amplification. TCRdb's copy holds only in-frame clones and misses some; the assay was immunoSEQ multiplex PCR. V and J calls plus clone size are reproduced from that table; the DNA served to infer D and trimming. In the table there are 90,000 to 120,000 clones, around 90% of which are singletons. Germline CDR1 is SGHTA and CDR2 is FQGNSA. Trimming cost V 1 base and J 6 bases, with 12 bases left between them. The length of the CDR3 is 14 residues. This receptor was taken from a woman aged 30 to 39 with acute or convalescent COVID-19. This chain connects TRBV7-2 to TRBJ1-2; D is ambiguous. Source material: peripheral blood. This CDR3 reads CASSLVRERNGYTF. The CDR3, as DNA: TGTGCCAGCAGCTTAGTAAGGGAGCGGAATGGCTACACCTTC.